Below, 28 T cell receptor beta chains from the same sample are listed, as sequenced in a study of OX40 agonist ivuxolimab in advanced cancers. Profiling relied on immunoSEQ multiplex PCR, and the TCRdb table lists in-frame clones only, not all of them. Of over 20,000 clones in the sample, 80% to 90% are singletons; the top ten hold roughly 16%. The specimen was CD4+ or CD8+ T cells sorted from blood, collected in a trial of the OX40 agonist ivuxolimab. These TCRs come from an adult with an advanced solid tumor such as melanoma, head and neck, liver or kidney cancer.

The V gene is TRBV7-9, the J gene TRBJ2-7, with D perhaps TRBD2 (6 bases). The CDR3 extends over 15 amino acids. Trimming took 2 bases from V and 6 from J, leaving 17 bases between them. From germline, CDR1 is SEHNR and CDR2 FQNEAQ (reference sequence). CDR3 coding DNA: TGTGCCAGCAGCTTAAGCTCGGGCCAGGGAGGCGAGCAGTACTTC. Amino acid sequence: CASSLSSGQGGEQYF.

The chain carries TRBV6-1 and TRBJ1-1, with D unresolved. This CDR3 comprises 15 residues. CDR1 is MNHNS and CDR2 is SASEGT in the germline V gene. Trimming took off 6 bases at V and 0 bases at J, with 14 bases between the two ends. The CDR3 region is CASSPLQLLNTEAFF. The CDR3 nucleotides read TGTGCCAGCAGCCCCTTACAGCTATTGAACACTGAAGCTTTCTTT.

This chain connects TRBV10-2 to TRBJ1-1, with no clear D. V dropped 7 bases and J dropped 8 bases, with 14 bases sitting between them. Per germline, CDR1 WSHSY and CDR2 SAAADI. The CDR3 is 12 residues long. CDR3 protein: CASKYNEDEAFF. The CDR3 bases are TGCGCCAGCAAGTATAACGAAGACGAAGCTTTCTTT.

This chain uses TRBV5-4 with TRBJ2-7, with 8 bases aligning to TRBD2. Trimming cost V 3 bases and J 2 bases; bases outside gene matches: 7. The CDR3 has 15 residues. Germline CDR1 is SGHNT and CDR2 is YYREEE (reference sequence). The chain's CDR3 is CASSSGGSATYEQYF. CDR3 bases: TGTGCCAGCAGCTCGGGGGGGAGCGCGACCTACGAGCAGTACTTC.

The genes are TRBV7-3 and TRBJ1-1, with 12 nucleotides matching TRBD1. Per the germline V gene, CDR1 is SGHTA and CDR2 is FQGTGA. The CDR3 runs 16 residues. V was clipped by 3 bases and J by 5 bases; unmatched bases: 7. In DNA form, the CDR3 reads TGTGCCAGCAGCTTGGGACAGGGGGCGCTTAGGACTGAAGCTTTCTTT. Amino acids: CASSLGQGALRTEAFF.

The genes are TRBV30 and TRBJ1-3; maybe TRBD1 (5 bases). The CDR3 has 14 residues. Between the trimmed V and J ends, which lost 7 bases and 4 bases, there was a span of 17 bases. Per germline, CDR1 GTSNPN and CDR2 SVGIG (reference sequence). The CDR3 spells CASLPRVGGNTIYF. CDR3 in DNA: TGTGCCTCCCTACCCAGGGTCGGCGGAAACACCATATATTTT.

The chain has TRBV9 and TRBJ2-3; 7 nucleotides agree with TRBD2. Germline assignment: CDR1 SGDLS and CDR2 YYNGEE. This CDR3 is built from 14 residues. The J segment lost 3 bases and the V segment lost 5 bases, leaving 6 bases of the junction unmatched. CDR3 DNA sequence: TGTGCCAGCAGTGAGGGGAGGGCGACAGATACGCAGTATTTT. This translates into CASSEGRATDTQYF.

The gene calls are TRBV5-1 and TRBJ1-2, with D uncertain. CDR1 is SGHRS and CDR2 is YFSETQ in the germline V gene. The CDR3 sequence is 14 residues long. Between the trimmed V and J ends, which lost 0 bases and 0 bases, there was a span of 6 bases. CDR3 in DNA: TGCGCCAGCAGCTTGGAAAGTCCTAACTATGGCTACACCTTC. Translated, it gives CASSLESPNYGYTF. The full variable domain, in which reference TRBV5-1 and TRBJ1-2 provide the parts outside the CDR3, is KAGVTQTPRYLIKTRGQQVTLSCSPISGHRSVSWYQQTPGQGLQFLFEYFSETQRNKGNFPGRFSGRQFSNSRSEMNVSTLELGDSALYLCASSLESPNYGYTFGSGTRLTVV.

The gene calls are TRBV7-3 and TRBJ2-7; perhaps TRBD2 as D (6 bases). V lost 5 bases to trimming and J lost 3 bases, with 17 bases between them. Germline loops: CDR1 SGHTA, CDR2 FQGTGA. This CDR3 has 15 amino acids. The CDR3 reads CASSPSEGRLYEQYF. In DNA, the CDR3 is TGTGCCAGCAGCCCCTCGGAAGGGAGGCTCTACGAGCAGTACTTC.

V usage is TRBV5-1 and J usage is TRBJ2-7; D uncertain. The V gene lost 0 bases and the J gene lost 6 bases, with 4 bases spanning the gap. Looked up from germline, CDR1 is SGHRS and CDR2 is YFSETQ. This CDR3 region has 11 residues. This CDR3 reads CASSLGPEQYF. CDR3 nucleotide sequence: TGCGCCAGCAGCTTGGGACCCGAGCAGTACTTC.

The chain joins TRBV27 to TRBJ2-1; 7 nucleotides line up with TRBD2. The trim removed 10 bases at V and 4 bases at J, leaving 10 bases unmatched. CDR3 length: 14 residues. Germline CDR1 and CDR2: MNHEY and SMNVEV (reference sequence). The CDR3 DNA reads TGTGCCACCAGAGGACTAGAGATTTACAATGAGCAGTTCTTC. Its translation: CATRGLEIYNEQFF.

The chain uses TRBV6-6 and TRBJ2-7; D uncertain. The CDR3 contains 13 residues. CDR1 and CDR2 (germline): MNHNY, SVGAGI (reference sequence). V dropped 5 bases and J dropped 1 base, with 9 bases sitting between them. The DNA of the CDR3 is TGTGCCAGCAGTCCCGGACCATCCTACGAGCAGTACTTC. This translates into CASSPGPSYEQYF.

The V gene is TRBV4-3, the J gene TRBJ2-3; tentatively, D is TRBD1 (6 bases). Germline values: CDR1 LGHNA, CDR2 YSLEER. V lost 3 bases and J lost 5, with 15 bases in between. CDR3 length: 15 amino acids. CDR3 coding DNA: TGCGCCAGCAGCCAGGACGGACAGCGAAGAGATACGCAGTATTTT. It is translated as CASSQDGQRRDTQYF.

V is TRBV15 and J is TRBJ2-3; possibly TRBD2 for D (5 bases). Germline V CDR1 and CDR2: LNHNV, YYDKDF (reference sequence). V shed 1 base and J shed 6 bases, with 17 bases lying between them. The CDR3 length is 16 residues. This CDR3 reads CATSRGRGTSLDTQYF. CDR3 nucleotides: TGTGCCACCAGCAGAGGTCGGGGTACATCTCTGGATACGCAGTATTTT.

The V and J genes are TRBV29-1 and TRBJ1-1; 7 bases match TRBD1. Germline CDR1 reads SQVTM; CDR2 reads ANQGSEA. J gave up 9 bases and V 4 bases, and 11 bases lay outside the gene matches. This CDR3 has 13 amino acids. The CDR3 reads CSVAGTAIKKAFF. The CDR3 DNA reads TGCAGCGTTGCTGGGACAGCGATAAAGAAAGCTTTCTTT.

The rearrangement joins TRBV5-6 to TRBJ2-4; TRBD2 matches at 7 bases. This CDR3 has 15 amino acids. Looked up from germline, CDR1 is SGHDT and CDR2 is YYEEEE. With 5 bases clipped from V and 9 bases from J, the junction kept 14 bases outside the gene matches. The CDR3 DNA sequence: TGTGCCAGCAGTCGCTCGGGGGGTGCTTTTAGCATTCAGTACTTC. Translating it yields CASSRSGGAFSIQYF.

V is TRBV27 and J is TRBJ2-2; tentative D call: TRBD1 (6 bases). V shed 1 base and J shed 1 base, with 7 bases lying between them. Germline CDR1 reads MNHEY; CDR2 reads SMNVEV (reference sequence). The CDR3 has 15 residues. The CDR3 loop is CASSLWGQNTGELFF. The CDR3 DNA follows: TGTGCCAGCAGTTTATGGGGACAGAACACCGGGGAGCTGTTTTTT.

This clone was counted between two and nine times. The rearrangement links TRBV11-2 to TRBJ2-3; TRBD2 agrees at 14 bases. The V gene end was trimmed by 5 bases and the J gene end by 4 bases; junction bases not matched to a gene: 11. In germline, CDR1 is SGHAT, CDR2 FQNNGV. This CDR3 comprises 18 residues. The CDR3 nucleotides are TGTGCCAGCAGCAACCAGCCGGGACTAGCGGGGGCAGCAGATACGCAGTATTTT. It translates to CASSNQPGLAGAADTQYF.

The rearrangement joins TRBV7-3 to TRBJ2-3; TRBD2 aligns across 7 bases. CDR1 and CDR2 from the germline V gene are SGHTA and FQGTGA. V lost 1 base to trimming and J lost 3 bases; unmatched junction nucleotides: 7. This CDR3 is built from 16 residues. Written as DNA, the CDR3 is TGTGCCAGCAGCTTAAAGGGTAGCGGGCTTACAGATACGCAGTATTTT. It yields the protein CASSLKGSGLTDTQYF.

This chain uses TRBV4-3 with TRBJ1-4; tentative D call: TRBD1 (5 bases). V lost 0 bases to trimming and J lost 8 bases, with 10 bases between them. Germline-derived CDR1 and CDR2 are LGHNA and YSLEER. The CDR3 runs to 14 residues. DNA of the CDR3: TGCGCCAGCAGCCAAGATCTAAGGGGCGAAAAACTGTTTTTT. Translation gives CASSQDLRGEKLFF.

The chain links TRBV5-1 to TRBJ2-7; the D call may be TRBD1 or TRBD2 (5 bases each). V was trimmed by 0 bases and J by 11 bases, leaving 15 bases between them. CDR3 length: 13 residues. In germline, CDR1 is SGHRS, CDR2 YFSETQ. Here the CDR3 reads CASSLGAGTVKYF. CDR3 in DNA: TGCGCCAGCAGCTTGGGGGCAGGGACGGTAAAGTACTTC.

The V call is TRBV7-9, the J call TRBJ2-3; D gene ambiguous. Germline CDR1 reads SEHNR; CDR2 reads FQNEAQ (reference sequence). The CDR3 covers 14 residues. V was pared by 0 bases and J by 4 bases, with 8 bases between. The CDR3 coding sequence is TGTGCCAGCAGCTTAGCGAGTCGGGCAGATACGCAGTATTTT. This sequence encodes CASSLASRADTQYF.

The V and J genes are TRBV18 and TRBJ2-5; D unresolved. Germline assignment: CDR1 KGHSH and CDR2 LQKENI. This CDR3 is built from 12 residues. V was clipped by 7 bases and J by 1 base, with 7 bases between them. Here the CDR3 reads CASFSSQETQYF. CDR3 nucleotide sequence: TGTGCCAGCTTTTCTAGCCAAGAGACCCAGTACTTC.

The V and J genes are TRBV29-1 and TRBJ2-1; 7 bases are a match to TRBD1. Germline trimming cut 4 bases from V and 0 bases from J; bases unmatched to any gene: 6. Germline lookup yields CDR1 SQVTM and CDR2 ANQGSEA. The CDR3 is 15 residues long. This CDR3 is CSVVGTGDSYNEQFF. The CDR3 nucleotides read TGCAGCGTTGTGGGAACAGGGGACTCCTACAATGAGCAGTTCTTC.

This clone was observed a single time. This chain connects TRBV19 to TRBJ1-5; 9 bases agree with TRBD1. From germline, CDR1 is LNHDA and CDR2 SQIVND (reference sequence). The CDR3 contains 15 residues. Losses at the gene ends were 7 bases for V and 7 bases for J; bases not matched to a gene: 11. The CDR3 loop is CASKSGDREGQPQHF. CDR3 bases: TGTGCCAGTAAATCGGGGGACAGGGAGGGGCAGCCCCAGCATTTT.

The table lists this clone with a few counts. The chain links TRBV19 to TRBJ2-6; 11 nucleotides line up with TRBD1. The length of the CDR3 is 16 residues. Germline V CDR1 and CDR2: LNHDA, SQIVND (reference sequence). V was clipped by 10 bases and J by 0 bases; unmatched bases: 5. In DNA, the CDR3 is TGTGCCACTAGGGACAGGGGGGGCTCTGGGGCCAACGTCCTGACTTTC. Amino acid sequence: CATRDRGGSGANVLTF. The full variable domain, with the rest looked up from reference TRBV19 and TRBJ2-6, is DGGITQSPKYLFRKEGQNVTLSCEQNLNHDAMYWYRQDPGQGLRLIYYSQIVNDFQKGDIAEGYSVSREKKESFPLTVTSAQKNPTAFYLCATRDRGGSGANVLTFGAGSRLTVL.

This clone appeared a single time. For the CDR3, the DNA is TGCGCCAGCAGCCAAGATGGTGAGAGGGGCTCGAGAAACACCATATATTTT. Translation: CASSQDGERGSRNTIYF. This chain uses TRBV4-1 with TRBJ1-3; D is perhaps TRBD1 (5 bases). The CDR3 has 17 amino acids. Between the trimmed V and J ends, which lost 0 bases and 5 bases, there was a span of 17 bases. CDR1 and CDR2 (germline): MGHRA, YSYEKL.

The rearrangement links TRBV18 to TRBJ2-1, with 10 bases matching TRBD1. J gave up 6 bases and V 5 bases, and 10 bases lay outside the gene matches. The CDR3 is 16 residues long. Looked up from germline, CDR1 is KGHSH and CDR2 is LQKENI. In DNA form, the CDR3 reads TGTGCCAGCTCATCAACCGGGACAGGGGCGCTCAATGAGCAGTTCTTC. The encoded protein is CASSSTGTGALNEQFF.